Listed here are 14 T cell receptor beta chains from one sample, sequenced in a study of early T cells in non-severe SARS-CoV-2 infection. TCRdb reanalysed the 5' RACE reads using MiXCR and keeps one entry per CDR3 protein. The sample comprises some 67,000 distinct CDR3 sequences, around 14% of which are singletons, and about 5.2% rests with the top ten. Sequenced: whole blood. The receptors here all came from an adult who was a healthcare worker with PCR-confirmed SARS-CoV-2 infection or an uninfected control (not recorded which).

In its sample, this clonotype was seen many times. The chain combines TRBV7-9 with TRBJ2-1; 14 positions match TRBD2. J gave up 9 bases and V 6 bases, and 16 bases lay outside the gene matches. The germline V gene has CDR1 SEHNR and CDR2 FQNEAQ (reference sequence). This CDR3 comprises 18 residues. DNA for the CDR3: TGTGCCAGCAGTCGAAAACCGGGACTAGCGGGAGTGAGGGGTGAGCAGTTCTTC. Its translation is CASSRKPGLAGVRGEQFF. The variable domain in full, with the rest retrieved from reference TRBV7-9 and TRBJ2-1, is DTGVSQNPRHKITKRGQNVTFRCDPISEHNRLYWYRQTLGQGPEFLTYFQNEAQLEKSRLLSDRFSAERPKGSFSTLEIQRTEQGDSAMYLCASSRKPGLAGVRGEQFFGPGTRLTVL.

The chain carries TRBV7-6 and TRBJ2-3; the D is unclear. This CDR3 spans 13 amino acids. Trimming stripped 1 base from V and 6 bases from J, with 8 bases between. Germline CDR1 and CDR2: SGHVS and FNYEAQ. The CDR3 is CASSLVPRDTQYF. The CDR3 nucleotides read TGTGCCAGCAGCTTAGTCCCCCGGGATACGCAGTATTTT.

The CDR3 here is CASSSHGQGSYEQYF. Here the CDR3 DNA reads TGTGCCAGCAGCTCTCACGGACAGGGTAGTTACGAGCAGTACTTC. V and J are TRBV5-5 and TRBJ2-7; 8 bases map to TRBD1. The CDR3 is made up of 15 amino acids. The V segment lost 3 bases and the J segment 4 bases; nucleotides outside the gene matches: 9. The germline V gene has CDR1 SGHKS and CDR2 YYEKEE (reference sequence).

This clonotype occurred many times. The chain couples TRBV20-1 to TRBJ2-3; a possible D gene is TRBD1 (6 bases). This CDR3 comprises 16 residues. V gave up 0 bases and J gave up 2 bases, with 15 bases separating them. Per germline, CDR1 DFQATT and CDR2 SNEGSKA (reference sequence). Written as DNA, the CDR3 is TGCAGTGCTAGAGATCCACCGGGACACAACACAGATACGCAGTATTTT. Translated: CSARDPPGHNTDTQYF.

There are many counts of this clonotype. The chain recombines TRBV10-3 with TRBJ2-7; 9 positions agree with TRBD2. Per germline, CDR1 ENHRY and CDR2 SYGVKD. V shed 11 bases, J shed 5 bases, and the junction held 10 bases outside the gene matches. The CDR3 has 13 amino acids. CDR3 in amino acids: CASSSGTSNEQYF. CDR3 nucleotide sequence: TGTGCCTCCTCGTCCGGGACTAGCAACGAGCAGTACTTC.

This clonotype was seen more than once but under ten times. The chain couples TRBV18 to TRBJ2-5; D could derive from TRBD1 or TRBD2 (5 bases each). The CDR3 runs 14 residues. Trimming took 3 bases from V and 2 from J, leaving 10 bases between them. The germline CDR1 and CDR2 sequences are KGHSH and LQKENI. The CDR3 sequence is CASSPLGVQETQYF. CDR3 nucleotides: TGTGCCAGCTCACCTCTGGGGGTTCAAGAGACCCAGTACTTC.

The chain carries TRBV5-1 and TRBJ2-1; D is perhaps TRBD2 (6 bases). The CDR3 is 16 amino acids. The V end was cut by 5 bases, the J end by 0 bases, with 15 bases between. In germline, CDR1 is SGHRS, CDR2 YFSETQ. The chain's CDR3 is CASSRTSFGSYNEQFF. The DNA of the CDR3 is TGCGCCAGCAGTCGCACTAGCTTTGGCTCCTACAATGAGCAGTTCTTC.

This clonotype was recorded at least ten times. The chain combines TRBV30 with TRBJ1-2; maybe TRBD1 (5 bases). The CDR3 loop spans 15 amino acids. CDR1 is GTSNPN and CDR2 is SVGIG in the germline V gene (reference sequence). Trimming pared 4 bases from V and 4 bases from J, leaving 19 bases between. The CDR3 DNA is TGTGCCTGGAAAGCAGGGTGGGCGGTCGGCTATGGCTACACCTTC. It yields the protein CAWKAGWAVGYGYTF.

The J gene is TRBJ2-7, the V gene TRBV5-1; D may be TRBD2 (6 bases). The CDR3 loop spans 14 amino acids. Germline CDR1 reads SGHRS; CDR2 reads YFSETQ. V was shortened by 0 bases and J by 6 bases, with 13 bases between the two germline ends. The CDR3 protein is CASSLDWGVAEQYF. In DNA form, the CDR3 reads TGCGCCAGCAGCTTGGATTGGGGGGTCGCCGAGCAGTACTTC.

This chain connects TRBV7-2 to TRBJ2-3, with a tentative D call TRBD2 (6 bases). Trimming cost V 5 bases and J 9 bases, with 15 bases left between them. The CDR3 has 13 amino acids. CDR1 SGHTA and CDR2 FQGNSA come from the germline V gene. The CDR3 bases are TGTGCCAGCAGCGCGTTGACTGGAGGGACGCAGTATTTT. It translates to CASSALTGGTQYF.

The chain has TRBV18 and TRBJ1-1, with D perhaps TRBD1 (6 bases). V was clipped by 3 bases and J by 8 bases, with 13 bases between them. Germline loops: CDR1 KGHSH, CDR2 LQKENI. There are 13 residues in the CDR3. The CDR3 DNA reads as TGTGCCAGCTCACCCATTGGACAGCCGGAAGCTTTCTTT. It specifies CASSPIGQPEAFF.

About this clonotype: A much larger clone lies a single base off, so this may be a read error. The V gene is TRBV20-1, the J gene TRBJ1-2; no clear D gene. CDR3 length: 13 residues. Germline CDR1 reads DFQATT; CDR2 reads SNEGSKA (reference sequence). V gave up 0 bases and J gave up 0 bases, with 5 bases separating them. The CDR3 DNA is TGCAGTGCTAGAGATCAAACTAACTATGGCTACACCTTC. The encoded protein is CSARDQTNYGYTF.

In this sample, this clonotype turned up a few times. Compared with germline, one end of the junction differs, possibly owing to a read error. The CDR3 DNA reads TGTGCCAGCAGCCTCCGGACAGCCGCCGGATTGGTCTTC. Amino acid sequence: CASSLRTAAGLVF. This chain links TRBV14 with TRBJ2-7; TRBD1 is a possible D gene (6 bases). CDR3 length equals 13 residues. Germline assignment: CDR1 SGHDN and CDR2 FVKESK.

The chain joins TRBV5-1 to TRBJ2-5; 9 nucleotides line up with TRBD2. This CDR3 region has 16 residues. Trimming took 2 bases from V and 2 from J; bases not matched to a gene: 7. The germline V gene encodes CDR1 SGHRS and CDR2 YFSETQ. The chain's CDR3 is CASSFRGGAGQETQYF. Here the CDR3 DNA reads TGCGCCAGCAGCTTCCGCGGGGGGGCCGGACAAGAGACCCAGTACTTC. Complete variable domain (other parts from reference TRBV5-1 and TRBJ2-5): KAGVTQTPRYLIKTRGQQVTLSCSPISGHRSVSWYQQTPGQGLQFLFEYFSETQRNKGNFPGRFSGRQFSNSRSEMNVSTLELGDSALYLCASSFRGGAGQETQYFGPGTRLLVL.